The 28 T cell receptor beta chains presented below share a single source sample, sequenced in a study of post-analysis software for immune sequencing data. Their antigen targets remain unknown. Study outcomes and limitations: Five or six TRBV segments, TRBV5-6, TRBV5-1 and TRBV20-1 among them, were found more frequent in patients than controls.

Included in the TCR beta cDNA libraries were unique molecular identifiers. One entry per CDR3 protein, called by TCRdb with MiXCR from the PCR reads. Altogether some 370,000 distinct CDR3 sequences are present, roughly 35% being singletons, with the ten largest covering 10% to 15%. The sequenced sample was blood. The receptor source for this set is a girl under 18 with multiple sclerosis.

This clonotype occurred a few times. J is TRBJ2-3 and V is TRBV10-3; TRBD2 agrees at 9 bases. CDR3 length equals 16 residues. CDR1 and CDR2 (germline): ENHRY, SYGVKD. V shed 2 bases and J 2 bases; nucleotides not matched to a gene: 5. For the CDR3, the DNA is TGTGCCATCAGTGAGCGTAGCGGGGGAACCACAGATACGCAGTATTTT. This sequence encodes CAISERSGGTTDTQYF.

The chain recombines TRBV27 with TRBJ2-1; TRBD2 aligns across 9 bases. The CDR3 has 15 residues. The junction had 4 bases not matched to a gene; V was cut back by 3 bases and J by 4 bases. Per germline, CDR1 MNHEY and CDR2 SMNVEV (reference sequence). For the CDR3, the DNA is TGTGCCAGCAGTTTGCCTAGCGGGGAATACAATGAGCAGTTCTTC. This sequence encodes CASSLPSGEYNEQFF.

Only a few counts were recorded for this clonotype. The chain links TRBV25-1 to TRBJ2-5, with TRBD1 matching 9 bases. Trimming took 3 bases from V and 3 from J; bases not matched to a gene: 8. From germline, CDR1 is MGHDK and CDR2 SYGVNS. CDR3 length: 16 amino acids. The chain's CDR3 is CASSDWTGATKETQYF. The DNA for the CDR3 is TGTGCCAGCAGTGATTGGACAGGGGCGACTAAAGAGACCCAGTACTTC.

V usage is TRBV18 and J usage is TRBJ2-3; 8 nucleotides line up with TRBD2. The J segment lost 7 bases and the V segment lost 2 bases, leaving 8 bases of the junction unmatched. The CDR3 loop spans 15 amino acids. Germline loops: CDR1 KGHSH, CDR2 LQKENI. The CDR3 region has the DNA TGTGCCAGCTCACCAGACAGCGGGGGCTCTTATACGCAGTATTTT. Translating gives CASSPDSGGSYTQYF.

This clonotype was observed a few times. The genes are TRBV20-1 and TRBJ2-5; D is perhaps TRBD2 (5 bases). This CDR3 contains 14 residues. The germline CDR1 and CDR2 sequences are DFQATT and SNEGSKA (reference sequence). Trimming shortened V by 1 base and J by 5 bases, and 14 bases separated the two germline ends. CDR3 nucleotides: TGCAGTGCTAGAGCCCGGGCCAGAGGGGAGACCCAGTACTTC. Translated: CSARARARGETQYF.

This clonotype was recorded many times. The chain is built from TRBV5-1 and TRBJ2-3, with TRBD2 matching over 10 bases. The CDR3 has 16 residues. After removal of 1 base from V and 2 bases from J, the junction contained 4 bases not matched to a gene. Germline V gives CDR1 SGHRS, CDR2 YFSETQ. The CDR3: CASSLTSGVSTDTQYF. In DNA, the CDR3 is TGCGCCAGCAGCTTGACTAGCGGGGTATCCACAGATACGCAGTATTTT.

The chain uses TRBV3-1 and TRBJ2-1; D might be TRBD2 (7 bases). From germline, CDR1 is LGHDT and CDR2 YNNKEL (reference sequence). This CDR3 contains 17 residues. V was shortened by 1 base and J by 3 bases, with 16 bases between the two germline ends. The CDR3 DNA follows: TGTGCCAGCAGCCAAGGATGGGAGGGGGGAGACTACAATGAGCAGTTCTTC. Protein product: CASSQGWEGGDYNEQFF.

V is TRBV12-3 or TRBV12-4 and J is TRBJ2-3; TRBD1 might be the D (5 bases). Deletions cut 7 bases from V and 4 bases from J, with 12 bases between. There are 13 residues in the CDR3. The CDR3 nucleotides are TGTGCCAGCAATTCCCAGGGCGCAGATACGCAGTATTTT. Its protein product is CASNSQGADTQYF.

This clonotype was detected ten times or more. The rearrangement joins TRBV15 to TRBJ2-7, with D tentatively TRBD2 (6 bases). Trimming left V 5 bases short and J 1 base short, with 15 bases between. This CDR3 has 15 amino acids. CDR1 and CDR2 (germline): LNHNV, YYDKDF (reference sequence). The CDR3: CATSQTGLLSYEQYF. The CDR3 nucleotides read TGTGCCACCAGCCAGACGGGACTTCTATCCTACGAGCAGTACTTC.

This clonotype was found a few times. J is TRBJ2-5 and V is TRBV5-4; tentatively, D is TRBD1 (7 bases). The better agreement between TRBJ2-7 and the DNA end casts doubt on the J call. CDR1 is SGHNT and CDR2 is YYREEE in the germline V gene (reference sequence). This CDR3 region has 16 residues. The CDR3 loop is CASSLRQGLISREQYF. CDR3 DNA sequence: TGTGCCAGCAGCTTGAGACAGGGACTTATTTCGCGCGAGCAGTACTTC.

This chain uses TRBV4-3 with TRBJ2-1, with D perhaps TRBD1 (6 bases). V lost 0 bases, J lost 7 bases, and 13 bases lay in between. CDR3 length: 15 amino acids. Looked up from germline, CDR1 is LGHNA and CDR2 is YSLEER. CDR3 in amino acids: CASSQDWGQGNEQFF. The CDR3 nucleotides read TGCGCCAGCAGCCAAGACTGGGGCCAGGGGAATGAGCAGTTCTTC.

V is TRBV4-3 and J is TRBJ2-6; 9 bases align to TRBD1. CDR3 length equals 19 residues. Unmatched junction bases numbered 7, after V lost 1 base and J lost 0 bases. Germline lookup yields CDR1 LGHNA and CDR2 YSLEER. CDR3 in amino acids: CASSQARDREISGANVLTF. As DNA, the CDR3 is TGCGCCAGCAGCCAAGCCCGGGACAGGGAGATCTCTGGGGCCAACGTCCTGACTTTC.

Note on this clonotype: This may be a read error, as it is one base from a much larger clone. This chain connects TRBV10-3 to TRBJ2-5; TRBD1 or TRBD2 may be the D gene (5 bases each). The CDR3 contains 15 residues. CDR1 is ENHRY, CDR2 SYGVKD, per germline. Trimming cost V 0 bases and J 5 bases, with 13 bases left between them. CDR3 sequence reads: CAISESTGLRETQYF. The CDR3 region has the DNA TGTGCCATCAGTGAGTCAACGGGGCTAAGGGAGACCCAGTACTTC.

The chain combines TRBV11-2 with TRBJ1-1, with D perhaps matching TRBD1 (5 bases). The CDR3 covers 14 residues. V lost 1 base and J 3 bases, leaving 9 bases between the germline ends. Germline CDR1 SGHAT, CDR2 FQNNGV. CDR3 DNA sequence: TGTGCCAGCAGCTTAGTCAGCAGGGACACTGAAGCTTTCTTT. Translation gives CASSLVSRDTEAFF.

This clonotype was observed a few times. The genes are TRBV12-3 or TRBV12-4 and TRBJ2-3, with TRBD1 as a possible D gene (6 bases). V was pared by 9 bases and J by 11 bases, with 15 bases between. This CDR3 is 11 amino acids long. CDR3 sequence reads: CASHGQYQQYF. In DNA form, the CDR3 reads TGTGCCAGTCACGGACAGTACCAGCAGTATTTT.

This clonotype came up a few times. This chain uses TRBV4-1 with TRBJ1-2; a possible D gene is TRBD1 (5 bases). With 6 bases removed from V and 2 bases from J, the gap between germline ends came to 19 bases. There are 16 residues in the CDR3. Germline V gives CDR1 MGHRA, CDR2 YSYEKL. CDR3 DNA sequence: TGCGCCAGCAGTCCGAACAACAGGCCCTCAAACTATGGCTACACCTTC. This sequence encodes CASSPNNRPSNYGYTF.

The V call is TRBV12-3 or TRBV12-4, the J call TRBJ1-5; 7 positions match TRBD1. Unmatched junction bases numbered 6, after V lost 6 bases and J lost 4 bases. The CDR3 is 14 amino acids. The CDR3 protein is CASRPGTANQPQHF. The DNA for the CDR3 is TGTGCCAGCAGACCTGGGACAGCTAATCAGCCCCAGCATTTT.

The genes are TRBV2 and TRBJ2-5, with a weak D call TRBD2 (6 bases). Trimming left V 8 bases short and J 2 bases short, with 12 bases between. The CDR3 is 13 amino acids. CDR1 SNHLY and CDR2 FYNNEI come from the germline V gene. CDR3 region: CASQRGWQETQYF. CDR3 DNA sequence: TGTGCCAGCCAACGGGGGTGGCAAGAGACCCAGTACTTC. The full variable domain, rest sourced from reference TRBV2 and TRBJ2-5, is EPEVTQTPSHQVTQMGQEVILRCVPISNHLYFYWYRQILGQKVEFLVSFYNNEISEKSEIFDDQFSVERPDGSNFTLKIRSTKLEDSAMYFCASQRGWQETQYFGPGTRLLVL.

CDR3 in DNA: TGTGCCAGCACCCAGGGTCAAGAGACCCAGTACTTC. It encodes CASTQGQETQYF. The V call is TRBV12-3 or TRBV12-4, the J call TRBJ2-5; a weak D match, TRBD1 (5 bases). CDR3 length: 12 residues. Trimming left V 7 bases short and J 2 bases short, with 8 bases between.

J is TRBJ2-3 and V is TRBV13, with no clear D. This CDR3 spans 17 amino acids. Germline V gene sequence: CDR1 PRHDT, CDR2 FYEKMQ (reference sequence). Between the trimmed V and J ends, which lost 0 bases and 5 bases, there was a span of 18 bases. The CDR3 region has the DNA TGTGCCAGCAGCTTAGGCCCGATAGGGTTTGTAGGAGATACGCAGTATTTT. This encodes CASSLGPIGFVGDTQYF.

CDR3 coding DNA: TGTGCCAGCAGCTCCTCCTCTTTAGCGGCTAGCACAGATACGCAGTATTTT. Translation gives CASSSSSLAASTDTQYF. The chain joins TRBV7-3 to TRBJ2-3; possibly TRBD2 for D (6 bases). Trimming shortened V by 4 bases and J by 0 bases, and 17 bases separated the two germline ends. Germline assignment: CDR1 SGHTA and CDR2 FQGTGA. There are 17 residues in the CDR3. Supplemented by reference TRBV7-3 and TRBJ2-3, the full variable domain reads GAGVSQTPSNKVTEKGKYVELRCDPISGHTALYWYRQSLGQGPEFLIYFQGTGAADDSGLPNDRFFAVRPEGSVSTLKIQRTERGDSAVYLCASSSSSLAASTDTQYFGPGTRLTVL.

Here the CDR3 reads CASSPQSGDTQYF. For the CDR3, the DNA is TGTGCCAGCAGCCCCCAAAGCGGGGATACGCAGTATTTT. The V gene is TRBV12-3 or TRBV12-4, the J gene TRBJ2-3, with D tentatively TRBD2 (6 bases). This CDR3 is built from 13 residues. V shed 6 bases and J shed 6 bases, with 13 bases lying between them.

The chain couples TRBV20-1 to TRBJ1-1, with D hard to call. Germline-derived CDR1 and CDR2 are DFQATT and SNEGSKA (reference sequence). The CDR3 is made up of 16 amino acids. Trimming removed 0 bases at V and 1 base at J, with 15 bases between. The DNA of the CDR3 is TGCAGTGCTAGAGATCGGCGGGGAATAAGGAACACTGAAGCTTTCTTT. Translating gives CSARDRRGIRNTEAFF.

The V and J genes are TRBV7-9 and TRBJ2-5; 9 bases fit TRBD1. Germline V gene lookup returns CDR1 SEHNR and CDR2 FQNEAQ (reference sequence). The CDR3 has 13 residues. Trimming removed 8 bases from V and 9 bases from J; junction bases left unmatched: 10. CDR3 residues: CASHQNNRGPQYF. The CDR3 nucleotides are TGTGCCAGCCATCAAAACAACAGGGGGCCCCAGTACTTC.

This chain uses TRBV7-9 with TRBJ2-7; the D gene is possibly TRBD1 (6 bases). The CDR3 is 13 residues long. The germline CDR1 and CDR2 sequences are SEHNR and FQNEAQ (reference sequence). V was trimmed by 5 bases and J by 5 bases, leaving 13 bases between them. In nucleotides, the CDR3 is TGTGCCAGCAGCAAATACAGGGATGACGAGCAGTACTTC. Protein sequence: CASSKYRDDEQYF.

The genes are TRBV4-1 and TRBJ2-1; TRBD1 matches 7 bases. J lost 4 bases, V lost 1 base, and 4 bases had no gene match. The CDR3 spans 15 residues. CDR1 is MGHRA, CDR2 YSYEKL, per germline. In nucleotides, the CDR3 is TGCGCCAGCAGCCAAGGACAGGGTGGTTACAATGAGCAGTTCTTC. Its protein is CASSQGQGGYNEQFF.

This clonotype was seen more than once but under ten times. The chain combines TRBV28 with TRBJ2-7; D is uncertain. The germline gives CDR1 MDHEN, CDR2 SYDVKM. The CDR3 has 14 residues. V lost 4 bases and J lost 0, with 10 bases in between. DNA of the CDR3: TGTGCCAGCAGTTATGGTGGAAGCTCCTACGAGCAGTACTTC. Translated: CASSYGGSSYEQYF.

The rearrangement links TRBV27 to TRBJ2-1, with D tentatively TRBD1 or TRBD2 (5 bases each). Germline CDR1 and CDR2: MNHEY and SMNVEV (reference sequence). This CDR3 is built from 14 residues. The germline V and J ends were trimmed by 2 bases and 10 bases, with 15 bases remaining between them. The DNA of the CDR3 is TGTGCCAGCAGTTTAGTGGGACCCTGGGGGGAGCAGTTCTTC. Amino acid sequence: CASSLVGPWGEQFF.